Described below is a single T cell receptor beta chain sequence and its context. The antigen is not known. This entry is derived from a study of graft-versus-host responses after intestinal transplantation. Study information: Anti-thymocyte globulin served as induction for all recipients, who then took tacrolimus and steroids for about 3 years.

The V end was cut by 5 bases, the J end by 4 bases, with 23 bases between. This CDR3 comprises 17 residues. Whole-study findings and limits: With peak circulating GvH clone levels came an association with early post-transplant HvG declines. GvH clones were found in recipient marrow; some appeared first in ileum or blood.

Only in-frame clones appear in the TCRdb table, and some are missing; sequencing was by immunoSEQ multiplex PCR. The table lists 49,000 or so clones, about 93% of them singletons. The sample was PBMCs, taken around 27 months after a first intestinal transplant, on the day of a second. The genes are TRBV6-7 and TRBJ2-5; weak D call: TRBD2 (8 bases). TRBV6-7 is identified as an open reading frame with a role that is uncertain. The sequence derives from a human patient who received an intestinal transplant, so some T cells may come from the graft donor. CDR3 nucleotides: TGTGCCAGCAGTACAGGGGCTTTCAAACGGGGGGGAGAGACCCAGTACTTC. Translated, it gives CASSTGAFKRGGETQYF.